One sample yielded the 25 T cell receptor beta chains listed below, sequenced in a study of T cell responses to AZD1222 COVID-19 vaccine. Only in-frame clones appear in the TCRdb table, and some are missing; sequencing was by immunoSEQ multiplex PCR. The sample yields about 150,000 clones, roughly nine tenths seen once. The sequences come from peripheral blood, collected 28 days after the second AZD1222 dose. These TCRs come from an adult who received the AZD1222 COVID-19 vaccine.

J is TRBJ2-7 and V is TRBV27, with 9 bases aligning to TRBD1. Germline lookup yields CDR1 MNHEY and CDR2 SMNVEV (reference sequence). V was pared by 5 bases and J by 1 base, with 12 bases of the junction left unmatched. The CDR3 has 17 amino acids. The CDR3 DNA reads TGTGCCAGCAGTCCCACCTTAGGGACAGGGAGATCCTACGAGCAGTACTTC. It is translated as CASSPTLGTGRSYEQYF.

The table lists this clone with a few counts. The chain uses TRBV3-1 (or the pseudogene TRBV3-2) and TRBJ1-1, with D tentatively TRBD1 (6 bases). Germline V lookup: CDR1 LGHDT, CDR2 YNNKEL (reference sequence). The length of the CDR3 is 15 residues. V was trimmed by 2 bases and J by 0 bases, leaving 10 bases between them. The CDR3 region is CASSQSGALNTEAFF. DNA of the CDR3: TGTGCCAGCAGCCAATCAGGGGCCCTGAACACTGAAGCTTTCTTT.

On this clone: Within the sample, other DNA sequences also encode this same CDR3. This chain links TRBV5-1 with TRBJ2-1, with 7 bases matching TRBD2. Germline V lookup: CDR1 SGHRS, CDR2 YFSETQ. Trimming at V came to 0 bases and at J to 0 bases, leaving 0 bases not matched to a gene. CDR3 length equals 15 residues. CDR3 loop: CASSLGGSSYNEQFF. In DNA, the CDR3 is TGCGCCAGCAGCTTGGGCGGGAGCTCCTACAATGAGCAGTTCTTC.

The chain joins TRBV9 to TRBJ2-1, with 8 bases identical to TRBD2. There are 15 residues in the CDR3. Germline V gene lookup returns CDR1 SGDLS and CDR2 YYNGEE. Trimming cost V 3 bases and J 5 bases; bases outside gene matches: 7. This CDR3 is CASSEQAGVHNEQFF. CDR3 DNA: TGTGCCAGCAGCGAACAAGCGGGAGTCCACAATGAGCAGTTCTTC.

The CDR3 spells CASSQTGGEGSPLHF. The CDR3 coding sequence is TGTGCCAGCAGCCAAACGGGGGGGGAAGGTTCACCCCTCCACTTT. The J gene is TRBJ1-6, the V gene TRBV7-2; a possible D gene is TRBD1 (5 bases). Germline CDR1 is SGHTA and CDR2 is FQGNSA. CDR3 length: 15 residues. The V and J ends lost 5 bases and 9 bases respectively, with 17 bases between them.

V usage is TRBV27 and J usage is TRBJ1-2; 7 bases match TRBD1. The J segment lost 8 bases and the V segment lost 4 bases, leaving 10 bases of the junction unmatched. In germline, CDR1 is MNHEY, CDR2 SMNVEV (reference sequence). The CDR3 sequence is 14 residues long. Here the CDR3 reads CASSWEGADRGYTF. The CDR3 DNA reads TGTGCCAGCAGTTGGGAGGGGGCGGATCGGGGCTACACCTTC.

CDR3 region: CASSLNWGSNEKLFF. The DNA of the CDR3 is TGCGCCAGCAGCTTGAACTGGGGGTCGAATGAAAAACTGTTTTTT. The chain uses TRBV5-1 and TRBJ1-4; D may be TRBD1 (5 bases). V lost 1 base and J lost 5, with 12 bases in between. Germline V gives CDR1 SGHRS, CDR2 YFSETQ. This CDR3 has 15 amino acids.

On this clone itself: Other DNA sequences of this sample code for an identical CDR3. The genes are TRBV7-9 and TRBJ1-1; 8 bases agree with TRBD1. V lost 4 bases, J lost 5 bases, and 3 bases stayed unmatched. This CDR3 region has 13 residues. Germline V gene sequence: CDR1 SEHNR, CDR2 FQNEAQ (reference sequence). CDR3 amino acids: CASSSGQGTEAFF. The DNA for the CDR3 is TGTGCCAGCAGCTCTGGACAGGGAACTGAAGCTTTCTTT.

This clone was detected once. The chain joins TRBV18 to TRBJ1-6, with TRBD1 matching 8 bases. The CDR3 runs 15 residues. V dropped 3 bases and J dropped 7; count of bases not matched to a gene: 5. Germline CDR1 KGHSH, CDR2 LQKENI. The CDR3 region is CASSPLTGVNSPLHF. The DNA for the CDR3 is TGTGCCAGCTCACCCCTGACAGGGGTCAATTCACCCCTCCACTTT.

Comments on this clone: At one end, the junction sequence differs from germline, possibly due to a read error. The chain employs TRBV4-3 and TRBJ2-1; D is perhaps TRBD2 (5 bases). This CDR3 region has 13 residues. Germline CDR1 is LGHNA and CDR2 is YSLEER. The CDR3 spells CASSEDYYNEQFF. CDR3 bases: TGCGCCAGCAGCGAAGACTACTACAATGAGCAGTTCTTC.

The V gene is TRBV19, the J gene TRBJ1-2, with 9 bases matching TRBD1. Trimming at V came to 3 bases and at J to 7 bases, leaving 9 bases not matched to a gene. The CDR3 has 15 residues. CDR1 LNHDA and CDR2 SQIVND come from the germline V gene (reference sequence). CDR3 amino acids: CASSIPNRGPGGYTF. The CDR3 nucleotides read TGTGCCAGTAGTATTCCGAACAGGGGGCCGGGTGGCTACACCTTC.

This chain joins TRBV9 and TRBJ2-1, with 8 bases that match TRBD2. The CDR3 contains 15 residues. Germline-derived CDR1 and CDR2 are SGDLS and YYNGEE. The V gene end was trimmed by 0 bases and the J gene end by 9 bases; junction bases not matched to a gene: 8. The CDR3: CASSVATGTSFEQFF. The CDR3 DNA reads as TGTGCCAGCAGCGTAGCGACCGGGACTAGTTTTGAGCAGTTCTTC.

This rearrangement joins TRBV2 to TRBJ1-1, with 10 bases identical to TRBD1. Germline CDR1 reads SNHLY; CDR2 reads FYNNEI. V was pared by 4 bases and J by 5 bases, with 10 bases of the junction left unmatched. The CDR3 totals 16 residues. The CDR3 sequence: CASSVSPGQGFTEAFF. CDR3 DNA: TGTGCCAGCAGTGTTAGCCCGGGACAGGGGTTTACTGAAGCTTTCTTT.

This clone was observed a handful of times. The chain combines TRBV6-5 with TRBJ2-6; 7 positions agree with TRBD1. CDR1 is MNHEY and CDR2 is SVGAGI in the germline V gene. Germline trimming cut 6 bases from V and 2 bases from J; bases unmatched to any gene: 4. This CDR3 spans 15 amino acids. DNA of the CDR3: TGTGCCAGCAGAGCCCAGGGGGCTGGGGCCAACGTCCTGACTTTC. Translated: CASRAQGAGANVLTF.

V gene TRBV4-3 combines with J gene TRBJ1-5; D perhaps matches TRBD1 (5 bases). V shed 1 base and J shed 7 bases, with 11 bases lying between them. The CDR3 length is 14 residues. Germline CDR1 LGHNA, CDR2 YSLEER. The CDR3 nucleotides read TGCGCCAGCAGCCAAGGGGGACGGGGACAGCCCCAGCATTTT. Translation gives CASSQGGRGQPQHF.

The J gene is TRBJ2-6, the V gene TRBV9; TRBD1 is a possible D gene (5 bases). Trimming removed 0 bases at V and 3 bases at J, with 13 bases between. Germline loops: CDR1 SGDLS, CDR2 YYNGEE. CDR3 size: 17 residues. The CDR3 DNA reads TGTGCCAGCAGCGTAGGGGCAGGGATTAGTGGGGCCAACGTCCTGACTTTC. It specifies CASSVGAGISGANVLTF.

This clone was picked up one time. This chain uses TRBV4-3 with TRBJ2-5, with TRBD1 as a possible D gene (6 bases). The CDR3 sequence is 17 residues long. Trimming took off 1 base at V and 2 bases at J, with 17 bases between the two ends. Germline loops: CDR1 LGHNA, CDR2 YSLEER. In DNA, the CDR3 is TGCGCCAGCAGCCAAGTCGTAACAGGGCTAGGTCAAGAGACCCAGTACTTC. As protein: CASSQVVTGLGQETQYF.

This chain links TRBV2 with TRBJ2-3; D tentatively reads TRBD1 or TRBD2 (5 bases each). Germline CDR1 and CDR2: SNHLY and FYNNEI. Trimming shortened V by 6 bases and J by 3 bases, and 19 bases separated the two germline ends. The CDR3 spans 16 residues. Written as DNA, the CDR3 is TGTGCCAGCAGCTCCTCCGGGGCTTACAAGACAGATACGCAGTATTTT. Amino acids: CASSSSGAYKTDTQYF.

The genes are TRBV6-5 and TRBJ1-5; weak D call: TRBD1 (5 bases). V was cut by 6 bases and J by 1 base, with 7 bases left in between. Germline-derived CDR1 and CDR2 are MNHEY and SVGAGI. The CDR3 totals 13 residues. This CDR3 is CASRGESNQPQHF. The DNA for the CDR3 is TGTGCCAGCAGGGGGGAAAGCAATCAGCCCCAGCATTTT.

The chain is built from TRBV13 and TRBJ2-3, with 11 bases lining up with TRBD2. V lost 4 bases to trimming and J lost 3 bases; unmatched junction nucleotides: 6. CDR1 is PRHDT, CDR2 FYEKMQ, per germline (reference sequence). The CDR3 has 16 amino acids. CDR3 in amino acids: CASSSLTSGITDTQYF. CDR3 DNA: TGTGCCAGCAGCTCCTTGACTAGCGGGATAACAGATACGCAGTATTTT.

V is TRBV2 and J is TRBJ2-1; D remains unclear. This CDR3 region has 12 residues. The V end was cut by 3 bases, the J end by 8 bases, with 8 bases between. Germline V gene data show CDR1 as SNHLY and CDR2 as FYNNEI. CDR3 residues: CASSDNRDEQFF. DNA for the CDR3: TGTGCCAGCAGTGACAACCGGGATGAGCAGTTCTTC. The full variable domain, its missing parts supplied by reference TRBV2 and TRBJ2-1, is EPEVTQTPSHQVTQMGQEVILRCVPISNHLYFYWYRQILGQKVEFLVSFYNNEISEKSEIFDDQFSVERPDGSNFTLKIRSTKLEDSAMYFCASSDNRDEQFFGPGTRLTVL.

The rearrangement joins TRBV9 to TRBJ2-2; TRBD1 matches at 7 bases. Germline values: CDR1 SGDLS, CDR2 YYNGEE. The junction had 14 bases not matched to a gene; V was cut back by 3 bases and J by 3 bases. The CDR3 is made up of 18 amino acids. The chain's CDR3 is CASSGLQKTGIDTGELFF. CDR3 in DNA: TGTGCCAGCAGCGGACTTCAAAAGACAGGGATTGACACCGGGGAGCTGTTTTTT. The full variable domain, its missing parts supplied by reference TRBV9 and TRBJ2-2, is DSGVTQTPKHLITATGQRVTLRCSPRSGDLSVYWYQQSLDQGLQFLIQYYNGEERAKGNILERFSAQQFPDLHSELNLSSLELGDSALYFCASSGLQKTGIDTGELFFGEGSRLTVL.

This chain links TRBV7-2 with TRBJ2-7; tentatively, D is TRBD2 (7 bases). Germline V lookup: CDR1 SGHTA, CDR2 FQGNSA. The CDR3 is 15 amino acids. Trimming stripped 3 bases from V and 5 bases from J, with 17 bases between. CDR3 bases: TGTGCCAGCAGCTTTAGAGGGGGGGGCCCGGACGAGCAGTACTTC. Translating it yields CASSFRGGGPDEQYF.

The V gene is TRBV24-1, the J gene TRBJ2-1, with a tentative D call TRBD1 (9 bases). The CDR3 is 15 amino acids. Trimming took off 5 bases at V and 5 bases at J, with 15 bases between the two ends. Germline-derived CDR1 and CDR2 are KGHDR and SFDVKD. CDR3 nucleotides: TGTGCCACCAGTGTAGCGGGACAGGGCGACAATGAGCAGTTCTTC. This gives the protein CATSVAGQGDNEQFF.

There are a few counts of this clone. This chain connects TRBV15 to TRBJ1-5; D is undetermined. CDR1 and CDR2 from the germline V gene are LNHNV and YYDKDF (reference sequence). The CDR3 runs 13 residues. V dropped 5 bases and J dropped 1 base, with 6 bases sitting between them. This chain's CDR3 is CATSLDSNQPQHF. DNA of the CDR3: TGTGCCACCAGCTTAGACAGCAATCAGCCCCAGCATTTT.